What follows are 26 T cell receptor beta chains derived from one specimen sequenced in a study of T cell responses to AZD1222 COVID-19 vaccine. Using immunoSEQ multiplex PCR, the repertoire was profiled, and TCRdb retains in-frame clones only, with some absent. The data show approximately 120,000 clones, with roughly 87% seen just once and 5.2% held by the top ten. This specimen was peripheral blood, taken on day 0 of AZD1222 vaccination. The receptor set was obtained from an adult in good health.

This clone occurred a few times. The genes are TRBV7-2 and TRBJ1-5; TRBD1 matches 11 bases. The J segment lost 6 bases and the V segment lost 4 bases, leaving 5 bases of the junction unmatched. Per germline, CDR1 SGHTA and CDR2 FQGNSA. This CDR3 is 15 amino acids long. Here the CDR3 reads CASSSWTGGGQPQHF. CDR3 sequence (DNA): TGTGCCAGCAGCTCCTGGACAGGGGGCGGTCAGCCCCAGCATTTT.

The rearrangement links TRBV28 to TRBJ1-5, with D tentatively TRBD1 (6 bases). Germline V gives CDR1 MDHEN, CDR2 SYDVKM. Trimming removed 3 bases at V and 9 bases at J, with 15 bases between. The CDR3 is 14 residues long. CDR3 sequence: CASSLRGGLRPQHF. The DNA for the CDR3 is TGTGCCAGCAGTTTGAGGGGGGGGTTAAGGCCCCAGCATTTT.

This rearrangement joins TRBV7-8 to TRBJ2-7; the D gene is possibly TRBD2 (5 bases). Trimming took 4 bases from V and 2 from J, leaving 9 bases between them. Germline V gene data show CDR1 as SGHVS and CDR2 as FQNEAQ. The CDR3 covers 13 residues. The CDR3 DNA sequence: TGTGCCAGCAGCTATAGGCGGGCCTACGAGCAGTACTTC. The encoded protein is CASSYRRAYEQYF.

The chain has TRBV29-1 and TRBJ1-1, with D unresolved. The CDR3 contains 13 residues. Germline V gives CDR1 SQVTM, CDR2 ANQGSEA. V was trimmed by 7 bases and J by 0 bases, leaving 12 bases between them. CDR3 residues: CSAPGNLNTEAFF. DNA for the CDR3: TGCAGCGCCCCTGGCAATTTGAACACTGAAGCTTTCTTT.

V gene TRBV7-2 combines with J gene TRBJ1-1, with TRBD1 matching 7 bases. This CDR3 is 14 amino acids long. V shed 7 bases, J shed 6 bases, and the junction held 11 bases outside the gene matches. Germline-derived CDR1 and CDR2 are SGHTA and FQGNSA. In DNA, the CDR3 is TGTGCCAGCAATAGAGCGACAGGGCTTCCTGAAGCTTTCTTT. Amino acids: CASNRATGLPEAFF.

The chain couples TRBV6-5 to TRBJ1-3; D is ambiguous. The germline CDR1 and CDR2 sequences are MNHEY and SVGAGI. This CDR3 spans 13 amino acids. V dropped 8 bases and J dropped 0 bases, with 8 bases sitting between them. CDR3 bases: TGTGCCAGCGCGCAGGCCTCTGGAAACACCATATATTTT. Protein: CASAQASGNTIYF.

The chain employs TRBV10-1 and TRBJ2-5; D call uncertain. Trimming shortened V by 3 bases and J by 2 bases, and 7 bases separated the two germline ends. The CDR3 contains 13 residues. Per germline, CDR1 WNHNN and CDR2 SYGVQD (reference sequence). The CDR3 nucleotides read TGCGCCAGCAGTGATCAAATACAAGAGACCCAGTACTTC. Amino acid sequence: CASSDQIQETQYF.

The V call is TRBV2, the J call TRBJ1-1; D gene unclear. CDR1 is SNHLY, CDR2 FYNNEI, per germline. This CDR3 contains 12 residues. Trimming removed 9 bases at V and 1 base at J, with 9 bases between. Here the CDR3 DNA reads TGTGCCAGTGCAGAGGGGAACACTGAAGCTTTCTTT. Translating gives CASAEGNTEAFF.

V and J are TRBV3-1 (or the pseudogene TRBV3-2) and TRBJ2-1; D is unresolved. Deletions cut 0 bases from V and 0 bases from J, with 6 bases between. This CDR3 has 15 amino acids. The germline gives CDR1 LGHDT, CDR2 YNNKEL (reference sequence). The CDR3 DNA is TGTGCCAGCAGCCAAGACACGGGCTCCTACAATGAGCAGTTCTTC. As protein: CASSQDTGSYNEQFF.

The J gene is TRBJ2-2, the V gene TRBV7-9, with D perhaps TRBD2 (6 bases). The CDR3 runs 16 residues. CDR1 and CDR2 from the germline V gene are SEHNR and FQNEAQ (reference sequence). The ends were cut back, 3 bases at V and 4 bases at J, with 15 bases in the middle. CDR3: CASSLLRQGGTGELFF. The CDR3 bases are TGTGCCAGCAGCTTGTTGAGGCAGGGAGGCACCGGGGAGCTGTTTTTT.

There are a few counts of this clone. The J gene is TRBJ2-7, the V gene TRBV6-5; 7 positions agree with TRBD2. V gave up 6 bases and J gave up 1 base; unmatched junction bases: 6. This CDR3 comprises 14 residues. The germline V gene has CDR1 MNHEY and CDR2 SVGAGI. CDR3 DNA sequence: TGTGCCAGCAGCAAGGACGGGGGGTCCTACGAGCAGTACTTC. Translation gives CASSKDGGSYEQYF.

The chain employs TRBV5-1 and TRBJ2-3; TRBD1 agrees at 7 bases. The trim removed 1 base at V and 0 bases at J, leaving 5 bases unmatched. The CDR3 is 16 amino acids. Germline assignment: CDR1 SGHRS and CDR2 YFSETQ. The CDR3 DNA reads TGCGCCAGCAGCTTGCCAGGGACAGAGAGCACAGATACGCAGTATTTT. This codes for CASSLPGTESTDTQYF.

This clone is medium-sized (0.01 to 0.1%) by share. The chain links TRBV6-5 to TRBJ2-7; D may be TRBD2 (6 bases). This CDR3 has 14 residues. Germline loops: CDR1 MNHEY, CDR2 SVGAGI. Deletions cut 5 bases from V and 5 bases from J, with 16 bases between. DNA of the CDR3: TGTGCCAGCAGTCTCTATGGGGGGAGGAACGAGCAGTACTTC. It is translated as CASSLYGGRNEQYF.

The rearrangement links TRBV4-3 to TRBJ2-1; 13 bases are shared with TRBD2. The V and J ends lost 6 bases and 4 bases, in that order; junction bases with no gene match: 3. CDR3 size: 15 residues. Germline loops: CDR1 LGHNA, CDR2 YSLEER. The CDR3 region has the DNA TGCGCCAGCAGACAACTAGCGGGAGGGTACAATGAGCAGTTCTTC. Protein: CASRQLAGGYNEQFF.

This clone has a single count. CDR3 bases: TGTGCCAGTAGTAAAGGGTTTTATGAGCAGTTCTTC. As protein: CASSKGFYEQFF. The chain carries TRBV19 and TRBJ2-1; D gene uncertain. Germline V gene data show CDR1 as LNHDA and CDR2 as SQIVND (reference sequence). CDR3 length: 12 amino acids. V was clipped by 4 bases and J by 8 bases, with 9 bases between them. The full variable domain, completed using reference TRBV19 and TRBJ2-1, is DGGITQSPKYLFRKEGQNVTLSCEQNLNHDAMYWYRQDPGQGLRLIYYSQIVNDFQKGDIAEGYSVSREKKESFPLTVTSAQKNPTAFYLCASSKGFYEQFFGPGTRLTVL.

The gene calls are TRBV6-6 and TRBJ1-2; D possibly corresponds to TRBD1 (6 bases). This CDR3 spans 14 amino acids. Germline-derived CDR1 and CDR2 are MNHNY and SVGAGI (reference sequence). V was pared by 2 bases and J by 3 bases, with 10 bases between. CDR3 nucleotide sequence: TGTGCCAGCAGTTACGTTGCAGGGGACTATGGCTACACCTTC. Protein sequence: CASSYVAGDYGYTF.

The chain combines TRBV27 with TRBJ2-1, with TRBD1 matching 11 bases. The CDR3 consists of 14 residues. J was trimmed by 5 bases and V by 10 bases; bases with no gene match: 7. Germline loops: CDR1 MNHEY, CDR2 SMNVEV (reference sequence). As DNA, the CDR3 is TGTGCCACCTCGGACAGGGGGCGAGACAATGAGCAGTTCTTC. Its protein product is CATSDRGRDNEQFF.

The rearrangement uses TRBV19 and TRBJ2-5; 9 nucleotides line up with TRBD2. V shed 5 bases and J 5 bases; nucleotides not matched to a gene: 9. CDR1 and CDR2 (germline): LNHDA, SQIVND (reference sequence). The CDR3 loop spans 15 amino acids. The CDR3 loop reads CASSPGTSLVETQYF. CDR3 in DNA: TGTGCCAGTAGTCCCGGGACTAGCCTAGTTGAGACCCAGTACTTC. Filled out from reference TRBV19 and TRBJ2-5, the complete variable domain reads DGGITQSPKYLFRKEGQNVTLSCEQNLNHDAMYWYRQDPGQGLRLIYYSQIVNDFQKGDIAEGYSVSREKKESFPLTVTSAQKNPTAFYLCASSPGTSLVETQYFGPGTRLLVL.

The genes are TRBV7-2 and TRBJ1-1; weak D call: TRBD1 (5 bases). Trimming left V 5 bases short and J 5 bases short, with 18 bases between. This CDR3 has 15 residues. Germline loops: CDR1 SGHTA, CDR2 FQGNSA. The CDR3 nucleotides are TGTGCCAGCAGCCCCCTGCTCGGGGGAAGGACTGAAGCTTTCTTT. Amino acid sequence: CASSPLLGGRTEAFF.

The chain carries TRBV7-8 and TRBJ1-5; D remains unclear. The CDR3 loop spans 16 amino acids. Germline-derived CDR1 and CDR2 are SGHVS and FQNEAQ. The V end lost 2 bases, the J end lost 2 bases, and 13 bases lay between the germline ends. The CDR3, as DNA: TGTGCCAGCAGCTTAATTCATCCTGATGGCAATCAGCCCCAGCATTTT. It codes for CASSLIHPDGNQPQHF.

V and J are TRBV28 and TRBJ2-7; TRBD2 aligns across 7 bases. The CDR3 contains 17 residues. CDR1 MDHEN and CDR2 SYDVKM come from the germline V gene. The J segment lost 7 bases and the V segment lost 7 bases, leaving 22 bases of the junction unmatched. CDR3 in amino acids: CASTPTLGTGGWGEQYF. The CDR3 DNA reads as TGTGCCAGCACCCCTACCCTCGGGACGGGGGGTTGGGGGGAGCAGTACTTC.

This clone was seen more than once but under ten times. Other DNA variants within this sample encode the same CDR3. The chain carries TRBV3-1 (or the pseudogene TRBV3-2) and TRBJ1-1; maybe TRBD1 (6 bases). This CDR3 has 12 residues. The germline CDR1 and CDR2 sequences are LGHDT and YNNKEL (reference sequence). Trimming removed 7 bases from V and 1 base from J, with 7 bases in between. The CDR3 DNA is TGTGCCAGCACGGGACAGAACACTGAAGCTTTCTTT. It is translated as CASTGQNTEAFF.

V and J are TRBV19 and TRBJ2-7; the match to TRBD2 covers 11 bases. Trimming cost V 8 bases and J 4 bases; bases outside gene matches: 7. The CDR3 contains 14 residues. Germline V CDR1 and CDR2: LNHDA, SQIVND (reference sequence). The CDR3 is CASALTSGRYEQYF. In DNA, the CDR3 is TGTGCCAGTGCCCTAACTAGCGGGAGATACGAGCAGTACTTC.

In its sample, this clone was seen a few times. The rearrangement uses TRBV7-9 and TRBJ2-7, with no clear D. V lost 0 bases, J lost 2 bases, and 8 bases lay in between. The CDR3 length is 14 residues. Germline loops: CDR1 SEHNR, CDR2 FQNEAQ (reference sequence). CDR3 DNA sequence: TGTGCCAGCAGCTTAGCGCGGACCACCTACGAGCAGTACTTC. Its protein is CASSLARTTYEQYF.

DNA for the CDR3: TGCGCCAGCAGCCAAGATGGGGGGTTGGGGTATGAAAAACTGTTTTTT. This sequence encodes CASSQDGGLGYEKLFF. The chain couples TRBV4-3 to TRBJ1-4; tentative D call: TRBD1 (5 bases). V lost 0 bases and J 6 bases, leaving 14 bases between the germline ends. Looked up from germline, CDR1 is LGHNA and CDR2 is YSLEER. This CDR3 has 16 amino acids.

There are a few counts of this clone. This rearrangement joins TRBV27 to TRBJ2-7; 11 positions agree with TRBD2. The CDR3 covers 13 residues. CDR1 and CDR2 from the germline V gene are MNHEY and SMNVEV (reference sequence). V gave up 4 bases and J gave up 12 bases; unmatched junction bases: 8. In DNA, the CDR3 is TGTGCCAGCAGTTCGACCACTAGCGGGAGTCGGTACTTC. Translated, it gives CASSSTTSGSRYF.